Each of the 3 T cell receptor beta chains below was sequenced from the same sample in a study of regulatory T cells in long-lasting Graves disease. Investigators prepared the TCR beta libraries by applying iRepertoire HTBI primers and Arm-PCR of CDR3 regions. TCRdb processed the multiplex PCR reads anew with MiXCR; each CDR3 protein has one entry. The sample includes fewer than 350,000 distinct CDR3 sequences, about a sixth seen only once; the top ten take more than 35%. The sample's time point: newly diagnosed GD, antithyroid drugs for less than 3 months. From PBMCs, RNA was extracted and then used to make the TCR library. Material: peripheral blood mononuclear cells (PBMCs), obtained at new diagnosis, from a patient treated with antithyroid drugs. The receptors were gathered from a female donor with Graves disease.

This clonotype was seen ten or more times. This chain uses TRBV2 with TRBJ1-1, with D tentatively TRBD1 (5 bases). The ends were cut back, 5 bases at V and 4 bases at J, with 8 bases in the middle. This CDR3 spans 12 amino acids. Per the germline V gene, CDR1 is SNHLY and CDR2 is FYNNEI. The CDR3 DNA is TGTGCCAGCAGTAGACAGTCCACTGAAGCTTTCTTT. This codes for CASSRQSTEAFF.

This clonotype was seen only a few times. J is TRBJ2-5 and V is TRBV6-2 or TRBV6-3; possibly TRBD2 for D (5 bases). The CDR3 sequence is 14 residues long. Germline CDR1 and CDR2: MNHEY and SVGEGT. Between the trimmed V and J ends, which lost 6 bases and 4 bases, there was a span of 15 bases. The CDR3 sequence is CASRPTSLGETQYF. CDR3 coding DNA: TGTGCCAGCAGACCTACTAGTCTGGGAGAGACCCAGTACTTC.

With respect to this clonotype: One end of the junction fails to match germline, which may point to a read error. V usage is TRBV6-2 or TRBV6-3 and J usage is TRBJ2-7; 8 positions agree with TRBD2. The CDR3 loop spans 15 amino acids. CDR1 is MNHEY and CDR2 is SVGEGT in the germline V gene. The CDR3 sequence is CAGSSSGTSAYEQYF. CDR3 nucleotides: TGTGCCGGCAGTTCGTCCGGGACTAGTGCCTACGAGCAGTACTTC.